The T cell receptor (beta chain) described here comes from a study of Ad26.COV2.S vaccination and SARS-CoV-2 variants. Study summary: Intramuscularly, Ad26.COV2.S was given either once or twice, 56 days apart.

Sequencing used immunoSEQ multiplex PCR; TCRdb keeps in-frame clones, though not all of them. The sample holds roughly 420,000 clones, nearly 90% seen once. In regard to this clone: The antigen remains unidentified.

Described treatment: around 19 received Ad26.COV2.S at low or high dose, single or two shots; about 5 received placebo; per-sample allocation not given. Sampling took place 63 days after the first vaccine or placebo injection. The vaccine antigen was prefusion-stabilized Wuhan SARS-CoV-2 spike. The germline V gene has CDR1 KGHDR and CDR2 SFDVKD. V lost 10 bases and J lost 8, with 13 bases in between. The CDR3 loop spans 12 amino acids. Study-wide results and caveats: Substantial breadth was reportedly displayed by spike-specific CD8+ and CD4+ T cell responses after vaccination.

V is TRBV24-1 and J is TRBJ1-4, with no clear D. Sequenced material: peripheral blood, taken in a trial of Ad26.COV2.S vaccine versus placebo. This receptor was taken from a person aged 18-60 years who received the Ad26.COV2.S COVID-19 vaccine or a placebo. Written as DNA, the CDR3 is TGTGCCACGAGCGGGGAAGAAGAAAAACTGTTTTTT. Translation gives CATSGEEEKLFF.